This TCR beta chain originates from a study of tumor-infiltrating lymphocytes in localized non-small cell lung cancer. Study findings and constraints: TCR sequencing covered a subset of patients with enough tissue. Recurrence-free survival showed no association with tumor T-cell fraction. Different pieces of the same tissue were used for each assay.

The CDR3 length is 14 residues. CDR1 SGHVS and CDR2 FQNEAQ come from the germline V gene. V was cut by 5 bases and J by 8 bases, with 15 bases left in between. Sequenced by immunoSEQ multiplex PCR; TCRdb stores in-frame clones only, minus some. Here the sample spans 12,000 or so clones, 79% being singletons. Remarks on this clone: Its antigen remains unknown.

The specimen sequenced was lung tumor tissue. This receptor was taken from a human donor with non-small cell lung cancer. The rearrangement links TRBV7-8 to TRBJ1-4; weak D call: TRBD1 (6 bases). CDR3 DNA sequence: TGTGCCAGCAGCCCCCGAGCAGGGGAGGAAAAACTGTTTTTT. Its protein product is CASSPRAGEEKLFF.